This T cell receptor (beta chain) was obtained from a study of blood T cell repertoires in COVID-19. V gave up 6 bases and J gave up 7 bases; unmatched junction bases: 5. The CDR3 spans 14 residues. Germline V gives CDR1 SGHRS, CDR2 YFSETQ. Measured with immunoSEQ multiplex PCR; TCRdb has only the in-frame clones, and not every one. The sample has under 60,000 clones; about nine tenths are singletons. This chain connects TRBV5-1 to TRBJ2-2; 11 bases line up with TRBD1. Sequenced input: peripheral blood. The clonotype originates from a human donor with acute or convalescent COVID-19. The donor label of this sample is uncertain. The CDR3 coding sequence is TGCGCCAGCACCGGGACAGGGGGATTCGGGGAGCTGTTTTTT. Its protein is CASTGTGGFGELFF.